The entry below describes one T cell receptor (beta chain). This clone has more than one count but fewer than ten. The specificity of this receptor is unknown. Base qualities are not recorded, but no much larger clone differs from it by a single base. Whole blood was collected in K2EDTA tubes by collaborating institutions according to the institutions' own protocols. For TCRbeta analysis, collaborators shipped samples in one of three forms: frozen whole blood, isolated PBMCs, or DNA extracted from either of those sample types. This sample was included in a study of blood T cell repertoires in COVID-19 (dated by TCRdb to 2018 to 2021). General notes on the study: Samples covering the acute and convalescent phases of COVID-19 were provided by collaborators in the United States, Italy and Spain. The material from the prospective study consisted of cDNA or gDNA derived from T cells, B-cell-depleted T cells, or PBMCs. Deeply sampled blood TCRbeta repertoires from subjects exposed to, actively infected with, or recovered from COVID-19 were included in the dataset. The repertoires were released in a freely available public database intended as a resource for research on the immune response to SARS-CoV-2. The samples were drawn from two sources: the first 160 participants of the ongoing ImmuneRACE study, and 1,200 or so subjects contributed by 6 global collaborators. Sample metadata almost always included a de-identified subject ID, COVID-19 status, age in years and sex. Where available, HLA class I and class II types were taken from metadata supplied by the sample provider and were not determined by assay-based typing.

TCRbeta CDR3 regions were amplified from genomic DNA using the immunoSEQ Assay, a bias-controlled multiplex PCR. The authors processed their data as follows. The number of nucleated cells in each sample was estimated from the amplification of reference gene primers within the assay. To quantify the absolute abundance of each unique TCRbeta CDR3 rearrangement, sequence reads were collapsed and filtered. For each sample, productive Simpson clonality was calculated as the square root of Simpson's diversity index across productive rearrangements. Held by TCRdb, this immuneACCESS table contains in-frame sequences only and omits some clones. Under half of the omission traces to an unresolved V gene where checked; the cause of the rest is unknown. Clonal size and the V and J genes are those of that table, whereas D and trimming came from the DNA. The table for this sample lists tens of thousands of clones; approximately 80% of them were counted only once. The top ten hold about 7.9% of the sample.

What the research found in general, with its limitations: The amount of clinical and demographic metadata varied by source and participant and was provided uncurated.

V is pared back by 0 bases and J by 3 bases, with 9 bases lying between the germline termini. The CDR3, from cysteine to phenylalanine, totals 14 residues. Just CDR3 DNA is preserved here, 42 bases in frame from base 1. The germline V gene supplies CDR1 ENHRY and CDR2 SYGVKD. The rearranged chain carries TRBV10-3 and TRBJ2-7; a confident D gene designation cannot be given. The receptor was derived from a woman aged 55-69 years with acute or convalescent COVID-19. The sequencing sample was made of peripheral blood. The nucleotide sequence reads TGTGCCATCAGTGAGTCTACAGACCTCTACGAGCAGTACTTC. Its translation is CAISESTDLYEQYF.